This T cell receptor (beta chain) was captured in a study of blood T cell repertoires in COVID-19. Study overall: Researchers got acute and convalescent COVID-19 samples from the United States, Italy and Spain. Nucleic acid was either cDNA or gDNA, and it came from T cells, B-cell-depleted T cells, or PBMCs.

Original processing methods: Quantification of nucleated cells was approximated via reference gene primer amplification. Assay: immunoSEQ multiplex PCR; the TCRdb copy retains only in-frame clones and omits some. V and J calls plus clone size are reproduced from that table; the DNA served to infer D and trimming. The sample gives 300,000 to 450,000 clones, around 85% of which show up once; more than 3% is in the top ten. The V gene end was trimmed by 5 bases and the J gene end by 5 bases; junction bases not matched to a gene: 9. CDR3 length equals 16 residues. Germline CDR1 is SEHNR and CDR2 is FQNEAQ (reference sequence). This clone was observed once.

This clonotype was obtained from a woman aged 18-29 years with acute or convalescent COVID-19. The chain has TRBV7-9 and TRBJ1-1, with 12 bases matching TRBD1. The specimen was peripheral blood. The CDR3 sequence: CASSHRDRGLWTEAFF. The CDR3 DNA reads TGTGCCAGCAGCCACCGGGACAGGGGGCTTTGGACTGAAGCTTTCTTT.